This TCR beta chain was identified during a study of cytomegalovirus exposure and HLA in healthy donors. The PCR contained 60 Vbeta and 13 Jbeta primers. Profiling relied on immunoSEQ multiplex PCR, and the TCRdb table lists in-frame clones only, not all of them. The sample has about 250,000 clones, 78% seen once. This clone has just one count. The sequencing input was PBMCs. This TCR came from a boy younger than 18 in good health and CMV-seronegative.

CDR3 bases: TGTGCCAGCAGTGGGGCAGGGCCGGGAAACACCATATATTTT. Protein product: CASSGAGPGNTIYF. The rearrangement joins TRBV2 to TRBJ1-3, with D perhaps TRBD1 (5 bases). The CDR3 sequence is 14 residues long. Trimming took 4 bases from V and 4 from J, leaving 11 bases between them. Germline V gene data show CDR1 as SNHLY and CDR2 as FYNNEI.